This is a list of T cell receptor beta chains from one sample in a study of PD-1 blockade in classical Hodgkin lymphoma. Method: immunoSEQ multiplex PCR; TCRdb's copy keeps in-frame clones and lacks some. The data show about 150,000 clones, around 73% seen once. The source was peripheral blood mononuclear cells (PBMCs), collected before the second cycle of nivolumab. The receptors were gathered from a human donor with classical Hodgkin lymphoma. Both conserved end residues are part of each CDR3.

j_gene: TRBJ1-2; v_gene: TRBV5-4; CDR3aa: CASSLETRGYTF
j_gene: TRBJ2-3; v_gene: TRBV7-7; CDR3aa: CASSLGRGAPDTQYF
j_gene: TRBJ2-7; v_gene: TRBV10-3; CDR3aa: CAISGETGDYEQYF
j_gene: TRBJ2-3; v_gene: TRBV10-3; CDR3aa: CAIRGGRLVGTDTQYF
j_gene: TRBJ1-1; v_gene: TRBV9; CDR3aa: CASSVDARVGDTEAFF
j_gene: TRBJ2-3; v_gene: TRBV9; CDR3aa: CASSPGQGLGTDTQYF
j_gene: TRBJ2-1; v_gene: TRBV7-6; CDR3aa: CASSPWTGEAYNEQFF
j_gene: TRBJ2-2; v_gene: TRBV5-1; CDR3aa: CASSLGGTNTGELFF
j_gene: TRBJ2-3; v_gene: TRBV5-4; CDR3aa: CASSLPGQTVDTQYF
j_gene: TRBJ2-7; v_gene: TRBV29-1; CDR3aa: CSVGQGGYEQYF
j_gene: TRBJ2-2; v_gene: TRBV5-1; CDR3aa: CASSPGQAKNTGELFF
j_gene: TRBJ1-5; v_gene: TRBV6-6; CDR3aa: CASTHGYSNQPQHF
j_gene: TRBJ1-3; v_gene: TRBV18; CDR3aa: CASSQWDNSGNTIYF
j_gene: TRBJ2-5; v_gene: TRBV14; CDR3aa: CASSQFGFGTQYF
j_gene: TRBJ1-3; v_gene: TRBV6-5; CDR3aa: CASRGSSGNTIYF
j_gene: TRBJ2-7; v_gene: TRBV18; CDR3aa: CASSPPGTSHYEQYF
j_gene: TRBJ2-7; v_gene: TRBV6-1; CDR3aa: CASSEGEFSVPYEQYF
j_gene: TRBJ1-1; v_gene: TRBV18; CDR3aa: CASSPGRDTEAFF